The 11 T cell receptor beta chains presented below share a single source sample, sequenced in a study of cytomegalovirus exposure and HLA in healthy donors. The PCR contained 60 Vbeta and 13 Jbeta primers. Generated by immunoSEQ multiplex PCR, the TCRdb table keeps only in-frame clones and is missing some. In the table there are 200,000 to 250,000 clones, about 80% of which are singletons. Source material: PBMCs. The receptors were sampled from a man between 18 and 29 years old in good health and CMV-seronegative.

This clone came up a few times. The gene calls are TRBV15 and TRBJ2-3; 9 bases agree with TRBD2. V lost 4 bases, J lost 3 bases, and 11 bases stayed unmatched. CDR3 size: 17 residues. Germline CDR1 LNHNV, CDR2 YYDKDF (reference sequence). The CDR3 coding sequence is TGTGCCACCAGCAATTCTGTAGCGGGAGAGGGGACAGATACGCAGTATTTT. It translates to CATSNSVAGEGTDTQYF.

The chain recombines TRBV6-1 with TRBJ1-5; 9 bases are a match to TRBD1. Germline V gene data show CDR1 as MNHNS and CDR2 as SASEGT. V was clipped by 2 bases and J by 6 bases; unmatched bases: 5. This CDR3 is built from 15 residues. DNA for the CDR3: TGTGCCAGCAGTGAATTAGACAGGGGGGGTCAGCCCCAGCATTTT. Its protein is CASSELDRGGQPQHF.

The rearrangement links TRBV6-5 to TRBJ1-5; no reliable D call. CDR3 length equals 14 residues. Germline V lookup: CDR1 MNHEY, CDR2 SVGAGI. The germline V and J ends were trimmed by 0 bases and 11 bases, with 14 bases remaining between them. The CDR3 DNA follows: TGTGCCAGCAGTTACTCCGGGTCACCAAAGACCCAGCATTTT. This translates into CASSYSGSPKTQHF.

The V call is TRBV4-2, the J call TRBJ1-5, with 8 bases lining up with TRBD1. The J segment lost 8 bases and the V segment lost 1 base, leaving 7 bases of the junction unmatched. The CDR3 is 15 residues long. Germline V gene lookup returns CDR1 LGHNA and CDR2 YNFKEQ. The CDR3 is CASSQAVEGQEPQHF. The DNA of the CDR3 is TGTGCCAGCAGCCAAGCGGTTGAGGGACAGGAGCCCCAGCATTTT.

This clone was observed a few times. The chain carries TRBV2 and TRBJ2-3; 7 positions agree with TRBD2. CDR3 length: 15 residues. V lost 0 bases, J lost 7 bases, and 7 bases stayed unmatched. Germline V CDR1 and CDR2: SNHLY, FYNNEI. The CDR3 bases are TGTGCCAGCAGTGAAGCAAGCGGGATTTTGTATACGCAGTATTTT. It codes for CASSEASGILYTQYF.

The chain couples TRBV30 to TRBJ2-7, with D perhaps TRBD1 (6 bases). Germline-derived CDR1 and CDR2 are GTSNPN and SVGIG (reference sequence). The CDR3 is made up of 12 amino acids. Trimming took 2 bases from V and 6 from J, leaving 11 bases between them. CDR3 residues: CAWSRQAGEQYF. In nucleotides, the CDR3 is TGTGCCTGGAGTCGACAGGCTGGCGAGCAGTACTTC.

The chain carries TRBV15 and TRBJ1-1, with 7 bases lining up with TRBD1. The V gene end was trimmed by 6 bases and the J gene end by 0 bases; junction bases not matched to a gene: 1. This CDR3 comprises 13 residues. The germline gives CDR1 LNHNV, CDR2 YYDKDF (reference sequence). CDR3 residues: CATRDRVNTEAFF. The CDR3, as DNA: TGTGCCACCAGAGACAGGGTGAACACTGAAGCTTTCTTT.

The chain has TRBV4-1 and TRBJ2-5, with TRBD2 as a possible D gene (6 bases). Germline V gene data show CDR1 as MGHRA and CDR2 as YSYEKL. The CDR3 spans 15 residues. V lost 2 bases and J lost 4, with 14 bases in between. The chain's CDR3 is CASSQSGGLRETQYF. In nucleotides, the CDR3 is TGCGCCAGCAGCCAAAGTGGCGGACTAAGAGAGACCCAGTACTTC.

This clone is a singleton in its sample. The chain employs TRBV6-1 and TRBJ2-1; 7 bases line up with TRBD2. J gave up 4 bases and V 3 bases, and 3 bases lay outside the gene matches. The CDR3 covers 14 residues. Germline V CDR1 and CDR2: MNHNS, SASEGT. CDR3 protein: CASSDGSGYNEQFF. DNA of the CDR3: TGTGCCAGCAGTGATGGTAGCGGGTACAATGAGCAGTTCTTC.

The chain couples TRBV29-1 to TRBJ1-1; no clear D gene. The germline V gene encodes CDR1 SQVTM and CDR2 ANQGSEA. The CDR3 spans 15 residues. The V end was cut by 3 bases, the J end by 8 bases, with 22 bases between. The CDR3 coding sequence is TGCAGCGTTGACGGCGCAGGTTTCCACACTTCGGAAGCTTTCTTT. It codes for CSVDGAGFHTSEAFF.

This chain uses TRBV29-1 with TRBJ1-3; maybe TRBD1 (5 bases). In germline, CDR1 is SQVTM, CDR2 ANQGSEA. This CDR3 comprises 14 residues. Deletions cut 2 bases from V and 2 bases from J, with 10 bases between. Here the CDR3 reads CSVESAGPGNTIYF. The CDR3 DNA sequence: TGCAGCGTTGAAAGCGCAGGGCCTGGAAACACCATATATTTT.